Given below is one T cell receptor (beta chain) in context. The antigen remains unidentified. The V end was cut by 1 base, the J end by 4 bases, with 11 bases between. Looked up from germline, CDR1 is SGHTS and CDR2 is YDEGEE. The length of the CDR3 is 14 residues. The sample originates from a study of OX40 agonist ivuxolimab in advanced cancers. The overall study: Head and neck, renal cell, melanoma or hepatocellular carcinoma were the cancers that dose-escalation patients had. Subjects had a mean age of roughly 60 years, with a range of roughly 20 to 80; more than 75% were male. Whole-study findings and limits: The investigators did not determine what antigen specificity the expanded peripheral T cells had. Also showing low normalized T-cell clonal expansion were some of the nonresponders.

Clones were sequenced by immunoSEQ multiplex PCR, and TCRdb holds only the in-frame ones, with some missing. The sample gives around 30,000 clones, 74% of which show up once; around 12% is in the top ten. The sequences come from CD4+ or CD8+ T cells sorted from blood, collected in a trial of the OX40 agonist ivuxolimab. V and J are TRBV5-8 and TRBJ1-1; D gene unclear. This clonotype originated in an adult with an advanced solid tumor such as melanoma, head and neck, liver or kidney cancer. The CDR3 nucleotides are TGTGCCAGCAGCTTGAAGCCGGGTAGCACTGAAGCTTTCTTT. As protein: CASSLKPGSTEAFF.